This paragraph covers one T cell receptor beta chain sequence. The germline V and J ends were trimmed by 4 bases and 2 bases, with 9 bases remaining between them. The CDR3 is made up of 13 amino acids. From germline, CDR1 is SGHTA and CDR2 FQGNSA. The record originates from a study of T cell changes during pregnancy in multiple sclerosis. Repertoires were generated with immunoSEQ multiplex PCR, while TCRdb's copy carries only in-frame clones and drops some. Among about 18,000 clones listed, over 65% were seen once. The source of this sequence is a female donor with multiple sclerosis, enrolled in a pregnancy study. The input for sequencing was CD8+ T cells from peripheral blood mononuclear cells, taken after pregnancy. This sequence joins TRBV7-2 and TRBJ2-7; TRBD1 might be the D (5 bases). CDR3 sequence (DNA): TGTGCCAGCAGCTCCGACAGCGCCTACGAGCAGTACTTC. Its translation is CASSSDSAYEQYF.